Listed below are T cell receptor beta chains from one sample, sequenced in a study of regulatory T cells in long-lasting Graves disease. TCRdb fed the multiplex PCR reads into MiXCR, producing one record per CDR3 protein. The data hold about 220,000 distinct CDR3 sequences, with around 20% observed a single time. In addition, the sample was reused for a study of T cells in Graves' hyperthyroidism and ophthalmopathy.

The sample consisted of peripheral blood mononuclear cells (PBMCs), taken at new diagnosis, from a patient treated with antithyroid drugs. These receptors were obtained from a woman younger than 45 with Graves disease. Each CDR3 is given with its conserved first and last residue. A D gene is named only where the DNA matches it firmly. The size field is filled for only some rows; it gives once, few, many or a size class.

cdr3_length,d_call,j_call,v_call,clone_size,cdr3_aa,cdr3_nt
16,TRBD2,TRBJ2-7,TRBV5-1,-,CASSILSGRAGGEQYF,TGCGCCAGCAGCATACTTAGCGGGAGGGCCGGAGGCGAGCAGTACTTC
13,TRBD2,TRBJ2-7,TRBV29-1,many,CSVVAGDSYEQYF,TGCAGCGTTGTAGCGGGGGACTCCTACGAGCAGTACTTC
16,TRBD1,TRBJ1-1,TRBV6-1,many,CASSGKLGQVNTEAFF,TGTGCCAGCAGTGGAAAATTAGGACAGGTGAACACTGAAGCTTTCTTT
13,TRBD1,TRBJ1-2,TRBV27,many,CATSGQGNYGYTF,TGTGCCACCTCGGGACAGGGTAACTATGGCTACACCTTC
14,-,TRBJ1-2,TRBV6-1,many,CASEAGDVNYGYTF,TGTGCCAGTGAAGCAGGGGATGTAAACTATGGCTACACCTTC
12,-,TRBJ2-5,TRBV6-1,-,CATSRARETQYF,TGTGCCACTTCGAGGGCGCGAGAGACCCAGTACTTC
16,TRBD1,TRBJ2-7,TRBV6-1,many,CASSENVRGQYYEQYF,TGTGCCAGCAGTGAAAACGTGAGGGGACAGTACTACGAGCAGTACTTC
16,TRBD2,TRBJ2-7,TRBV27,few,CASKLSGTSGSYEQYF,TGTGCCAGCAAGCTTTCCGGGACTAGCGGATCATACGAGCAGTACTTC
14,TRBD1,TRBJ1-2,TRBV5-5,few,CASSGGTGEGGYTF,TGTGCCAGCAGCGGGGGGACAGGGGAGGGAGGCTACACCTTC
15,-,TRBJ1-4,TRBV5-6,many,CASSLGSGRSEKLFF,TGTGCCAGCAGCTTGGGTTCAGGGAGGAGTGAAAAACTGTTTTTT
16,TRBD1,TRBJ1-4,TRBV15,-,CATSRLGQGGNEKLFF,TGTGCCACCAGCAGACTAGGACAGGGCGGGAATGAAAAACTGTTTTTT
16,-,TRBJ1-2,TRBV5-6,few,CASSFGPGQLNYGYTF,TGTGCCAGCAGCTTTGGCCCTGGACAGTTAAACTATGGCTACACCTTC
14,-,TRBJ1-4,TRBV30,many,CAWTQFATNEKLFF,TGTGCCTGGACCCAGTTTGCCACTAATGAAAAACTGTTTTTT
12,-,TRBJ1-4,TRBV10-3,many,CAISERGEKLFF,TGTGCCATCAGTGAGAGGGGGGAAAAACTGTTTTTT
12,-,TRBJ1-4,TRBV10-3,many,CAISDLSEKLFF,TGTGCCATCAGTGATTTGAGTGAAAAACTGTTTTTT
14,-,TRBJ1-1,TRBV20-1,few,CSAREDKTNTEAFF,TGCAGTGCTAGAGAGGACAAGACTAACACTGAAGCTTTCTTT
20,TRBD1,TRBJ1-4,TRBV28,many,CASSFIPRFGQGGWDEKLFF,TGTGCCAGCAGTTTTATCCCCCGATTTGGACAGGGTGGTTGGGATGAAAAACTGTTTTTT
13,-,TRBJ2-6,TRBV20-1,many,CSAQGYGANVLTF,TGCAGTGCTCAAGGTTATGGGGCCAACGTCCTGACTTTC
13,TRBD1,TRBJ2-7,TRBV20-1,many,CSAPGGLSYEQYF,TGCAGTGCTCCAGGGGGCCTCTCCTACGAGCAGTACTTC
15,-,TRBJ1-6,TRBV11-2,many,CASSASSSYNSPLHF,TGTGCCAGCAGCGCCAGCAGCTCCTATAATTCACCCCTCCACTTT
12,-,TRBJ1-2,TRBV28,few,CASSLTGGGHTF,TGTGCCAGCAGTTTGACGGGAGGCGGCCACACCTTC
14,-,TRBJ1-1,TRBV2,many,CASSSGRTNTEAFF,TGTGCCAGCAGTTCGGGACGCACGAACACTGAAGCTTTCTTT
14,-,TRBJ1-6,TRBV30,many,CAWSGSSYNSPLHF,TGTGCCTGGAGTGGGAGCTCCTATAATTCACCCCTCCACTTT
13,-,TRBJ2-1,TRBV18,many,CASSMDSYNEQFF,TGTGCCAGCTCCATGGACAGCTACAATGAGCAGTTCTTC
15,TRBD1,TRBJ2-1,TRBV5-1,many,CASSLTGDSYNEQFF,TGCGCCAGCAGCTTGACAGGGGACTCCTACAATGAGCAGTTCTTC
15,-,TRBJ2-7,TRBV7-2,-,CASSLAPAVSYEQYF,TGTGCCAGCAGCTTAGCGCCTGCAGTCTCCTACGAGCAGTACTTC
15,-,TRBJ1-2,TRBV6-5,-,CASSYSTRDYYGYTF,TGTGCCAGCAGTTACTCGACCAGAGATTATTATGGCTACACCTTC
20,TRBD2,TRBJ2-1,TRBV20-1,few,CSARGPGRLAGDFFYNEQFF,TGCAGTGCTAGAGGACCCGGAAGGCTAGCGGGAGATTTCTTCTACAATGAGCAGTTCTTC
15,TRBD1,TRBJ1-2,TRBV10-3,few,CAISVETGANYGYTF,TGTGCCATTTCGGTAGAGACAGGGGCTAACTATGGCTACACCTTC
13,-,TRBJ2-7,TRBV2,many,CASSFSLDYEQYF,TGTGCCAGCAGTTTTTCCCTCGACTACGAGCAGTACTTC
15,-,TRBJ2-3,TRBV2,many,CASTPIGTSTDTQYF,TGTGCCAGCACCCCCATCGGGACTAGCACAGATACGCAGTATTTT
16,-,TRBJ1-2,TRBV2,many,CASSGLTGPGNYGYTF,TGTGCCAGCAGCGGGTTAACAGGCCCCGGAAACTATGGCTACACCTTC
14,TRBD1,TRBJ1-6,TRBV9,few,CAGSVQGANSPLHF,TGTGCCGGCAGCGTACAGGGGGCGAATTCACCCCTCCACTTT
15,-,TRBJ2-5,TRBV14,-,CASSQDRLWGETQYF,TGTGCCAGCAGCCAAGACAGGCTCTGGGGAGAGACCCAGTACTTC
14,TRBD1,TRBJ1-1,TRBV9,many,CASSGSGQYTEAFF,TGTGCCAGCAGCGGTTCGGGACAGTACACTGAAGCTTTCTTT
14,-,TRBJ1-2,TRBV5-5,many,CASSLGQDHYGYTF,TGTGCCAGCAGCTTGGGACAGGACCACTATGGCTACACCTTC
16,TRBD1,TRBJ2-7,TRBV28,many,CASTRPGTGTSYEQYF,TGTGCCAGCACCCGTCCCGGGACAGGGACTTCCTACGAGCAGTACTTC
16,-,TRBJ1-3,TRBV20-1,many,CSARARDKGAGNTIYF,TGCAGTGCTAGGGCCAGGGACAAGGGTGCTGGAAACACCATATATTTT
15,TRBD1,TRBJ1-2,TRBV12-3/TRBV12-4,-,CASRQPATGAYGYTF,TGTGCCAGCAGGCAACCAGCGACAGGGGCCTATGGCTACACCTTC
17,TRBD2,TRBJ2-2,TRBV7-8,many,CASSPRTSGGGTGELFF,TGTGCCAGCAGCCCGCGGACTAGCGGGGGGGGCACCGGGGAGCTGTTTTTT
16,-,TRBJ1-2,TRBV4-1,many,CASSQEAARVFYGYTF,TGCGCCAGCAGCCAAGAGGCGGCCCGGGTTTTTTATGGCTACACCTTC